This T cell receptor beta chain was sequenced in a study of blood T cells in healthy people across ages. Whole-study findings and limits: Since the PBMCs were unsorted, naive and antigen-experienced cells could not be conclusively compared. Significant beta diversity loss was already apparent by age around 40, declining roughly linearly.

This clonotype was observed a handful of times. Its antigen remains unidentified. Combining a sample-barcoded 5' primer with a J-beta primer mix, a second PCR ran for roughly 6 to 11 cycles. TCRdb itself ran the 5' RACE reads through MiXCR, one entry per CDR3 protein. The sample lists about 1 million distinct CDR3 sequences; roughly 24% were seen once. Germline loops: CDR1 KGHDR, CDR2 SFDVKD. Trimming left V 5 bases short and J 0 bases short, with 11 bases between. The CDR3 has 15 residues. This sample also belongs to another study, concerning T cells of mothers and their children. Turning to that study: Mothers gave over 10 million TCR beta CDR3 reads each, and children 2.5 million to 3 million each.

What was sequenced was blood. The chain combines TRBV24-1 with TRBJ2-3; D ambiguous. The receptor comes from a girl aged 2 to 9 in good health. CDR3 coding DNA: TGTGCCACCAGTGGTAGGAGAACTAGCACAGATACGCAGTATTTT. It codes for CATSGRRTSTDTQYF.